This T cell receptor (beta chain) was identified in a study of cytomegalovirus exposure and HLA in healthy donors. Turning to the study itself: Earlier sequencing of about 200 million T cells yielded nearly 120 million unique TCR beta sequences.

A note on this clone: No antigen is known for it.

It was with 60 Vbeta and 13 Jbeta primers that the PCR ran. Libraries were prepared by immunoSEQ multiplex PCR; TCRdb keeps only in-frame clonotypes and omits some of them. This sample has 110,000 or so clones, with about 13% found just once. Findings of the study overall: Most subjects had HLA-A and HLA-B alleles reportedly predicted accurately by TCR beta sequences.

The CDR3 sequence is 17 residues long. The TCR comes from a middle-aged man in good health and CMV-seropositive. This rearrangement joins TRBV21-1 to TRBJ1-1; the D call of TRBD1 is as the table states it, not checked on the DNA. TRBV21-1 is noted as a pseudogene. Input material: PBMCs. CDR3 sequence: CASSREARVKGHTEAFF. DNA for the CDR3: TGTGCCAGCAGCCGTGAGGCAAGGGTAAAGGGGCACACTGAAGCTTTCTTT.